This TCR beta chain was captured in a study of T cells in Graves' hyperthyroidism and ophthalmopathy. Findings and caveats of the study: Most clonotypes expanded in thyroid above 0.001 were likewise present in blood. Ophthalmopathy was told apart from stable hyperthyroidism by a 13 V-J model.

This clonotype occurred many times. The antigen is undetermined. Newly diagnosed patients aged 18 to 65 had hyperthyroidism of under 2 months' duration. PBMCs were collected from an approximately 10 ml volume of fresh peripheral blood. Germline trimming cut 4 bases from V and 0 bases from J; bases unmatched to any gene: 16. Germline CDR1 is MDHEN and CDR2 is SYDVKM. This CDR3 comprises 21 residues. From RNA transcripts, TCR beta CDR3 regions were amplified. Using the HTBI primer set, a first-round RT-PCR was run on the TCR CDR3. TCRdb reanalysed the multiplex PCR reads using MiXCR and keeps one entry per CDR3 protein. Among 550,000 to 800,000 distinct CDR3 sequences listed, about 17% were seen once.

Sequencing was carried out using blood. The source of this sequence is a man younger than 35 with Graves' hyperthyroidism. This sequence joins TRBV28 and TRBJ2-1; TRBD2 agrees at 12 bases. The CDR3, as DNA: TGTGCCAGCAGTTCATCCGCGACTAGCGGGAGTGAATACTACTCCTACAATGAGCAGTTCTTC. It translates to CASSSSATSGSEYYSYNEQFF.